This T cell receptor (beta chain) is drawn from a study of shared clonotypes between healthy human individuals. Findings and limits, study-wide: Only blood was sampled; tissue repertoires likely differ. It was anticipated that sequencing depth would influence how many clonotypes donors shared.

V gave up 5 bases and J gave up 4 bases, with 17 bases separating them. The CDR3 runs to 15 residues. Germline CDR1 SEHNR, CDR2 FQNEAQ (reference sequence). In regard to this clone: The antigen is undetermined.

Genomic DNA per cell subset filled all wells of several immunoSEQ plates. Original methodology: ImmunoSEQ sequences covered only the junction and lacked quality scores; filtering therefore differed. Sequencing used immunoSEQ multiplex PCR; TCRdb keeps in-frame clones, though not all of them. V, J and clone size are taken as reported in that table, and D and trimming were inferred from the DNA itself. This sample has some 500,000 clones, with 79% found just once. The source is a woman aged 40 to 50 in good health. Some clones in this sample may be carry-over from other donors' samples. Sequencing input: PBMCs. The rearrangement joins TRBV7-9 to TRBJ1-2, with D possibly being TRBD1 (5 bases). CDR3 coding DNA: TGTGCCAGCAGCCCATCCGGGGCCGAGTCCTATGGCTACACCTTC. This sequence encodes CASSPSGAESYGYTF.